One T cell receptor beta chain is described in this entry. What it recognizes is unknown. Here immunoSEQ multiplex PCR was the method, and the copy in TCRdb shows in-frame clones only, minus some. This sample carries roughly 330,000 clones, 74% of them seen once, and the ten largest clones take over 9%. The germline CDR1 and CDR2 sequences are MNHEY and SVGAGI. This CDR3 region has 14 residues. The V and J ends lost 0 bases and 2 bases respectively, with 4 bases between them. The record originates from a study of shared clonotypes between healthy human individuals. Whole-study results and caveats: Sorted-subset sequencing, rarefaction showed, was incomplete despite large depth. Non-shared clonotypes were found to have lower generation probabilities than the clonotypes that were shared by all four of the sorted-subset donors.

The sequenced sample was memory CD4+ T cells sorted from blood. The sample's subset: CD45RA-negative fraction. The chain couples TRBV6-5 to TRBJ2-2; D remains unclear. The TCR was taken from a man under 40 in good health. The CDR3 sequence is CASSYSDNTGELFF. The CDR3 DNA sequence: TGTGCCAGCAGTTACTCAGATAACACCGGGGAGCTGTTTTTT.